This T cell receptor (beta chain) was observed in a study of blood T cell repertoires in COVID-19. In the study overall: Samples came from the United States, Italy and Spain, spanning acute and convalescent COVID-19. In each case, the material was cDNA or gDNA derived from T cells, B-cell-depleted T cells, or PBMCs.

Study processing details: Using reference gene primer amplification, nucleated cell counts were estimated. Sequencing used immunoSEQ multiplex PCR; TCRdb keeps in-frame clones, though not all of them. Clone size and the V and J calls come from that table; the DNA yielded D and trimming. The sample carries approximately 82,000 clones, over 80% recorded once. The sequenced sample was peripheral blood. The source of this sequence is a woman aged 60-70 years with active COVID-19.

The CDR3 bases are TGTGCCAGCAGCTTACAGACAGGGGGCTCGTATAATTCACCCCTCCACTTT. Its protein product is CASSLQTGGSYNSPLHF. The chain links TRBV7-2 to TRBJ1-6, with TRBD1 matching over 10 bases. The germline V gene has CDR1 SGHTA and CDR2 FQGNSA. This CDR3 contains 17 residues. V was clipped by 2 bases and J by 4 bases; unmatched bases: 5.